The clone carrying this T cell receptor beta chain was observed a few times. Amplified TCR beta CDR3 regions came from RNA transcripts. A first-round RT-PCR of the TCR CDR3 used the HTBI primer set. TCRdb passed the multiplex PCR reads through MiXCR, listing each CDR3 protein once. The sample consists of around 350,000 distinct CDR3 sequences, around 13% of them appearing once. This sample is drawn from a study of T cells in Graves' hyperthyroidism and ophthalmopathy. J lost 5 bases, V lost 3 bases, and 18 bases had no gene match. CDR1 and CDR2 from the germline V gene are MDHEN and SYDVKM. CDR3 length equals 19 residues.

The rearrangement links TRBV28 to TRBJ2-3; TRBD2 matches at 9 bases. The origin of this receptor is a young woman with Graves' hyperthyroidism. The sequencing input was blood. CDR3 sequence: CASSLPGFVSGRPQDTQYF. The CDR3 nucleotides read TGTGCCAGCAGTTTGCCCGGGTTCGTAAGCGGGAGGCCGCAAGATACGCAGTATTTT.